This is a list of T cell receptor beta chains from one sample in a study of T cells in Graves' hyperthyroidism and ophthalmopathy. MiXCR, run by TCRdb on the multiplex PCR reads, gives a single entry per CDR3 protein. Of about 500,000 distinct CDR3 sequences listed, over 13% are singletons. The sequencing input was blood. The receptors derive from a woman aged 18 to 35 with Graves' hyperthyroidism. CDR3s include the opening cysteine and the closing phenylalanine or tryptophan. A D gene is named only where the DNA matches it firmly. The size entry is marked missing in some rows and otherwise reads once, few, many or a size class.

size: NA; D: NA; J: TRBJ1-2; V: TRBV28; CDR3: CASSPINYGYTF; DNA: TGTGCCAGCAGTCCAATTAACTATGGCTACACCTTC
size: once; D: NA; J: TRBJ2-7; V: TRBV11-3; CDR3: CASSLRRFDEQYF; DNA: TGTGCCAGCAGCTTAAGGAGGTTCGACGAGCAGTACTTC
size: NA; D: NA; J: TRBJ1-2; V: TRBV3-1; CDR3: CASSQGEGIGGGYTF; DNA: TGTGCCAGCAGCCAAGGTGAAGGGATCGGTGGAGGCTACACCTTC
size: many; D: TRBD1; J: TRBJ1-1; V: TRBV30; CDR3: CAWRDRDRDLWNTEAFF; DNA: TGTGCCTGGAGGGACCGGGACAGGGACCTCTGGAACACTGAAGCTTTCTTT
size: NA; D: NA; J: TRBJ2-1; V: TRBV12-3/TRBV12-4; CDR3: CASTPGPTSYNEQFF; DNA: TGTGCCAGCACCCCGGGACCGACCTCCTACAATGAGCAGTTCTTC
size: many; D: NA; J: TRBJ2-3; V: TRBV12-3/TRBV12-4; CDR3: CASSPPPTSVADTQYF; DNA: TGTGCCAGCAGTCCCCCACCGACTAGTGTGGCAGATACGCAGTATTTT
size: NA; D: TRBD2; J: TRBJ2-2; V: TRBV5-4; CDR3: CASSPRTSGRGVAGELFF; DNA: TGTGCCAGCAGCCCCCGGACTAGCGGGAGGGGGGTTGCCGGGGAGCTGTTTTTT
size: many; D: NA; J: TRBJ1-4; V: TRBV11-2; CDR3: CASSLREGSAKLFF; DNA: TGTGCCAGCAGCCTACGAGAAGGGAGCGCAAAACTGTTTTTT
size: few; D: TRBD2; J: TRBJ2-1; V: TRBV15; CDR3: CATRPGTSSYNEQFF; DNA: TGTGCCACCAGACCCGGGACTAGCTCCTACAATGAGCAGTTCTTC
size: many; D: TRBD2; J: TRBJ2-7; V: TRBV28; CDR3: CASRAGTSKNYEQYF; DNA: TGTGCCAGCAGGGCTGGGACTAGCAAAAACTACGAGCAGTACTTC
size: NA; D: NA; J: TRBJ1-5; V: TRBV20-1; CDR3: CSARGGNQPQHF; DNA: TGCAGTGCTAGGGGGGGGAATCAGCCCCAGCATTTT
size: many; D: NA; J: TRBJ2-5; V: TRBV20-1; CDR3: CSASMVGREETQYF; DNA: TGCAGTGCTAGTATGGTTGGCAGGGAGGAGACCCAGTACTTC
size: NA; D: TRBD1; J: TRBJ1-2; V: TRBV6-1; CDR3: CASTTGENYGYTF; DNA: TGTGCCAGCACCACAGGGGAAAACTATGGCTACACCTTC
size: few; D: NA; J: TRBJ1-1; V: TRBV20-1; CDR3: CSAPGKVNTEAFF; DNA: TGCAGTGCTCCGGGGAAGGTGAACACTGAAGCTTTCTTT
size: many; D: NA; J: TRBJ1-2; V: TRBV4-1; CDR3: CASRKAPTANYGYTF; DNA: TGCGCCAGCAGGAAGGCACCAACAGCTAACTATGGCTACACCTTC
size: many; D: TRBD1; J: TRBJ1-1; V: TRBV30; CDR3: CAWGPGQGAEAFF; DNA: TGTGCCTGGGGACCTGGACAGGGGGCTGAAGCTTTCTTT
size: many; D: TRBD2; J: TRBJ2-3; V: TRBV12-5; CDR3: CASGLAGTSDTDTQYF; DNA: TGTGCTAGTGGTTTGGCCGGGACTAGCGACACAGATACGCAGTATTTT
size: few; D: NA; J: TRBJ1-2; V: TRBV11-3; CDR3: CASSVGRGSTGGYTF; DNA: TGTGCCAGCAGCGTCGGTCGGGGCAGTACGGGGGGCTACACCTTC
size: few; D: TRBD2; J: TRBJ2-2; V: TRBV16; CDR3: CASSQFPGGSTGELFF; DNA: TGTGCCAGCAGCCAGTTTCCCGGCGGGAGTACCGGGGAGCTGTTTTTT
size: many; D: TRBD2; J: TRBJ2-5; V: TRBV11-2; CDR3: CASSLDLSGGRATETQYF; DNA: TGTGCCAGCAGCTTAGATCTGAGTGGCGGGAGGGCCACCGAGACCCAGTACTTC
size: many; D: TRBD1; J: TRBJ2-5; V: TRBV12-3/TRBV12-4; CDR3: CASSFSTGVETQYF; DNA: TGTGCCAGCAGTTTTTCGACAGGGGTAGAGACCCAGTACTTC
size: many; D: NA; J: TRBJ2-7; V: TRBV27; CDR3: CASSPTRSSYEQYF; DNA: TGTGCCAGCAGTCCAACCCGGAGCTCCTACGAGCAGTACTTC
size: many; D: NA; J: TRBJ1-1; V: TRBV10-2; CDR3: CASSERRLGDTEAFF; DNA: TGCGCCAGCAGTGAGAGAAGATTGGGGGACACTGAAGCTTTCTTT
size: many; D: NA; J: TRBJ2-1; V: TRBV20-1; CDR3: CSGSEGLASYNEQFF; DNA: TGCAGTGGCTCGGAGGGCCTTGCGTCCTACAATGAGCAGTTCTTC
size: many; D: NA; J: TRBJ1-1; V: TRBV25-1; CDR3: CASSRDRYMNTEAFF; DNA: TGTGCCAGCAGTCGAGACAGATACATGAACACTGAAGCTTTCTTT
size: many; D: TRBD1; J: TRBJ2-5; V: TRBV3-1; CDR3: CASSPLGQDGETQYF; DNA: TGTGCCAGCAGCCCATTGGGACAGGACGGAGAGACCCAGTACTTC
size: few; D: NA; J: TRBJ2-1; V: TRBV9; CDR3: CASGGNSYNEQFF; DNA: TGTGCCTCCGGTGGAAACTCCTACAATGAGCAGTTCTTC
size: few; D: NA; J: TRBJ1-1; V: TRBV13; CDR3: CASSSRPGTHSNTEAFF; DNA: TGTGCCAGCAGCTCAAGACCGGGGACGCACTCGAACACTGAAGCTTTCTTT
size: NA; D: NA; J: TRBJ1-1; V: TRBV10-3; CDR3: CAISDIQGSGTEAFF; DNA: TGTGCCATCAGTGATATACAGGGATCGGGGACTGAAGCTTTCTTT
size: many; D: NA; J: TRBJ2-1; V: TRBV27; CDR3: CASSLSVRYNEQFF; DNA: TGTGCCAGCAGTTTATCGGTCCGATACAATGAGCAGTTCTTC
size: many; D: NA; J: TRBJ2-2; V: TRBV6-5; CDR3: CASSFEGFPNTGELFF; DNA: TGTGCCAGCAGTTTCGAGGGTTTTCCAAACACCGGGGAGCTGTTTTTT
size: few; D: NA; J: TRBJ1-5; V: TRBV4-3; CDR3: CASSQPNQPQHF; DNA: TGCGCCAGCAGCCAACCGAATCAGCCCCAGCATTTT
size: once; D: TRBD2; J: TRBJ2-1; V: TRBV7-3; CDR3: CASSLRSGAYNEQFF; DNA: TGTGCCAGCAGCTTACGGAGCGGGGCCTACAATGAGCAGTTCTTC
size: NA; D: NA; J: TRBJ1-1; V: TRBV29-1; CDR3: CSVEDGRNTEAFF; DNA: TGCAGCGTGGAAGACGGTAGGAACACTGAAGCTTTCTTT
size: NA; D: TRBD2; J: TRBJ2-4; V: TRBV5-5; CDR3: CASSLTREAKNIQYF; DNA: TGTGCCAGCAGCTTAACGCGGGAGGCCAAAAACATTCAGTACTTC
size: many; D: NA; J: TRBJ1-4; V: TRBV3-1; CDR3: CASSQRTLNEKLFF; DNA: TGTGCCAGCAGCCAAAGGACGCTTAATGAAAAACTGTTTTTT
size: many; D: TRBD1; J: TRBJ1-4; V: TRBV2; CDR3: CASRDREYEKLFF; DNA: TGTGCCAGCAGGGACAGGGAGTACGAAAAACTGTTTTTT